The 3 T cell receptor beta chains below were found in one sample sequenced in a study of T cell changes during pregnancy in multiple sclerosis. Clones were sequenced by immunoSEQ multiplex PCR, and TCRdb holds only the in-frame ones, with some missing. The sample gives about 43,000 clones, around 90% of which show up once; approximately 5.1% is in the top ten. The sequenced sample was peripheral blood, obtained in the first trimester of pregnancy. Receptors originate from a female donor in good health, enrolled as a control in a pregnancy study.

The chain employs TRBV18 and TRBJ2-2, with D possibly TRBD2 on 5 matching bases. Per germline, CDR1 KGHSH and CDR2 LQKENI. Trimming took 2 bases from V and 2 from J, leaving 9 bases between them. The CDR3 is 15 residues long. The CDR3 DNA sequence: TGTGCCAGCTCACCATCACTAGAAAACACCGGGGAGCTGTTTTTT. Its translation is CASSPSLENTGELFF.

The chain links TRBV6-4 to TRBJ1-2; maybe TRBD1 (5 bases). Germline loops: CDR1 MRHNA, CDR2 SNTAGT. The ends were cut back, 2 bases at V and 7 bases at J, with 14 bases in the middle. The CDR3 is made up of 14 amino acids. The CDR3 here is CASSDGPGWGGYTF. The CDR3 DNA reads TGTGCCAGCAGTGACGGCCCAGGGTGGGGTGGCTACACCTTC.

This chain connects TRBV2 to TRBJ2-7; 10 nucleotides agree with TRBD2. Trimming cost V 6 bases and J 3 bases; bases outside gene matches: 17. The CDR3 runs 18 residues. The germline gives CDR1 SNHLY, CDR2 FYNNEI. CDR3 amino acids: CASSPFRPASGGLYEQYF. Here the CDR3 DNA reads TGTGCCAGCAGCCCTTTTCGCCCTGCTAGCGGGGGCCTCTACGAGCAGTACTTC.